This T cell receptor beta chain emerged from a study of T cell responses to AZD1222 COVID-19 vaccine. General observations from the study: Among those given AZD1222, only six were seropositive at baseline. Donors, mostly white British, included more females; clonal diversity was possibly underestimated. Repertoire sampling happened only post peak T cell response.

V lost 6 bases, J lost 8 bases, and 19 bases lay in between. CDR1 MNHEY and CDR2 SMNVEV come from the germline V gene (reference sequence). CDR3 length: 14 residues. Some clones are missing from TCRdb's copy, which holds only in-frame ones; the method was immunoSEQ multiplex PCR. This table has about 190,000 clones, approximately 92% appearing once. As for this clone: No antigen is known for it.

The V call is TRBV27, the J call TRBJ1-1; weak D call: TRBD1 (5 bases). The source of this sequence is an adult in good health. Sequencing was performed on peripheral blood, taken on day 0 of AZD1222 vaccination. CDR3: CASSYSTGTAEAFF. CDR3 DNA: TGTGCCAGCAGCTACTCAACCGGGACGGCAGAAGCTTTCTTT.